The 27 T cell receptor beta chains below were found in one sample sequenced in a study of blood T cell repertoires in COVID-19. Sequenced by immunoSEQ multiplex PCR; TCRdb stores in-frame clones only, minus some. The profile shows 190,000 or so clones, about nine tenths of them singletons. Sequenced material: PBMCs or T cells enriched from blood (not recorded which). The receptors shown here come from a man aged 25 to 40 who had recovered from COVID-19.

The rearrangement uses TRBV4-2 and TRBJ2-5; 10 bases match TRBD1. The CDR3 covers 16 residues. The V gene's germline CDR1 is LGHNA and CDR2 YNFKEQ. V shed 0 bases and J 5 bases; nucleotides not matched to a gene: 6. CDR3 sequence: CASSQDGDRGGETQYF. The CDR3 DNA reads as TGTGCCAGCAGCCAAGATGGGGACAGGGGTGGCGAGACCCAGTACTTC.

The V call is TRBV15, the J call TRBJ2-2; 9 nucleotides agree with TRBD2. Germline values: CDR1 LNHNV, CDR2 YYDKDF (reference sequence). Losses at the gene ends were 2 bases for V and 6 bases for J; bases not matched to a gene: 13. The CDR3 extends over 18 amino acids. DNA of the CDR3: TGTGCCACCAGCAGACAGACCCATAGCGGGGGAAGGCCCGGGGAGCTGTTTTTT. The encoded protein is CATSRQTHSGGRPGELFF.

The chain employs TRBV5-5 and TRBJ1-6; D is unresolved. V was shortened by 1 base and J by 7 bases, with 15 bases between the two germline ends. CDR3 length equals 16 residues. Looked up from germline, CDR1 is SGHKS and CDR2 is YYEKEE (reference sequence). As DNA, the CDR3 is TGTGCCAGCAGCTTGCATGGAGCCAGTCCGAATTCACCCCTCCACTTT. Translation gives CASSLHGASPNSPLHF.

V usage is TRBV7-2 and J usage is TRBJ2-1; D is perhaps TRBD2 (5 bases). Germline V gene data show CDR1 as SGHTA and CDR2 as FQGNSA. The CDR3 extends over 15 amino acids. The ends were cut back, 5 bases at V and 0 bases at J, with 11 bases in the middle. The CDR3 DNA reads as TGTGCCAGCAGCCCTTTGGCGGGCTCCTACAATGAGCAGTTCTTC. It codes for CASSPLAGSYNEQFF.

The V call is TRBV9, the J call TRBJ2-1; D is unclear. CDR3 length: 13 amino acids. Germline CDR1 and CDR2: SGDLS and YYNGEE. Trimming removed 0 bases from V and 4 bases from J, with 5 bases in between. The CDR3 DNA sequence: TGTGCCAGCAGCGTAGGAGTTTACAATGAGCAGTTCTTC. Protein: CASSVGVYNEQFF.

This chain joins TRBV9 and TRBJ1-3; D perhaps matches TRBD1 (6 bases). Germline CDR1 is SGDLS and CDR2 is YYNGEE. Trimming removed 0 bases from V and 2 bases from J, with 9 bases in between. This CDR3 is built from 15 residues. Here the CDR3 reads CASSVGSGAGNTIYF. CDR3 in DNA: TGTGCCAGCAGCGTAGGGTCAGGGGCTGGAAACACCATATATTTT.

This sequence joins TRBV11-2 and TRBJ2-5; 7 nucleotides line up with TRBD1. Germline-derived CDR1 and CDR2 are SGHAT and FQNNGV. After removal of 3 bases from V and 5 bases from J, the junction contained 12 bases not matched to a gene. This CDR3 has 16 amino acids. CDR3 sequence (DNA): TGTGCCAGCAGCTTCGGCACGGTCGACAGGGTTGAGACCCAGTACTTC. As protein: CASSFGTVDRVETQYF.

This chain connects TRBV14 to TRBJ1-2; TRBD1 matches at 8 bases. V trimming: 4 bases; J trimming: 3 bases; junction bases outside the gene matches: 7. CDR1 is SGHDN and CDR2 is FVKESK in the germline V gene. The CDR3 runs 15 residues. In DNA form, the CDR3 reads TGTGCCAGCAGCCCTCTCAGGGGGCGCGACTATGGCTACACCTTC. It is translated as CASSPLRGRDYGYTF.

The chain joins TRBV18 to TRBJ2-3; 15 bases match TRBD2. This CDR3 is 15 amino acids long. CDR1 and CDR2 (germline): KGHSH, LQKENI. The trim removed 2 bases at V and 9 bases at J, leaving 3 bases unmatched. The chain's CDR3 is CASSPGLAGGATQYF. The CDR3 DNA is TGTGCCAGCTCACCAGGACTAGCGGGAGGGGCGACGCAGTATTTT.

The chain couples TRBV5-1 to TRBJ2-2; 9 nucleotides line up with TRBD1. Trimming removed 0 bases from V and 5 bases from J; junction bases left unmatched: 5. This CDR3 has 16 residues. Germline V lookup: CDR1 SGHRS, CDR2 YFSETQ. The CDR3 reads CASSLGDRAGTGELFF. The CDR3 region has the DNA TGCGCCAGCAGCTTGGGGGACAGGGCCGGTACCGGGGAGCTGTTTTTT.

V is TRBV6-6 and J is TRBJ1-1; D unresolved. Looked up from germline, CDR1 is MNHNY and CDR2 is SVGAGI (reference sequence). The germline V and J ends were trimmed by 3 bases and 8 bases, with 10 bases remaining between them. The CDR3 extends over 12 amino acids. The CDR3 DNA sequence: TGTGCCAGCAGTTATGGCGGGAGGGAAGCTTTCTTT. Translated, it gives CASSYGGREAFF.

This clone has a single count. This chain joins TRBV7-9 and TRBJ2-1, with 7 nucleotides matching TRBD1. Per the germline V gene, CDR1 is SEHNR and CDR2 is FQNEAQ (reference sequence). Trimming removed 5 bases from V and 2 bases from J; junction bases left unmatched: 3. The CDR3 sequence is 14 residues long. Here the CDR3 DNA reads TGTGCCAGCAGCAAACAGGGGCCCTACAATGAGCAGTTCTTC. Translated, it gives CASSKQGPYNEQFF.

CDR3 sequence (DNA): TGTGCCAGCAGCTTTAGGGGACTAAATAATTCACCCCTCCACTTT. It is translated as CASSFRGLNNSPLHF. This chain links TRBV12-1 with TRBJ1-6. TRBV12-1 is classified as a pseudogene. This CDR3 has 15 amino acids.

The CDR3 DNA is TGTGCCTGGACCGGGACTAGCGGGAGGAAGAACACCGGGGAGCTGTTTTTT. Translating gives CAWTGTSGRKNTGELFF. The gene calls are TRBV30 and TRBJ2-2, with 15 bases lining up with TRBD2. Germline trimming cut 4 bases from V and 1 base from J; bases unmatched to any gene: 4. The CDR3 extends over 17 amino acids. Per germline, CDR1 GTSNPN and CDR2 SVGIG (reference sequence).

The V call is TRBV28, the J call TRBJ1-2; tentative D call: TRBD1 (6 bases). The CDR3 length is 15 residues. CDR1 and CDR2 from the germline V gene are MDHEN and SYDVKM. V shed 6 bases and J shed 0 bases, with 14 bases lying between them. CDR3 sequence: CASRNTRTANYGYTF. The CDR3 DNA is TGTGCCAGCAGGAATACAAGGACAGCTAACTATGGCTACACCTTC.

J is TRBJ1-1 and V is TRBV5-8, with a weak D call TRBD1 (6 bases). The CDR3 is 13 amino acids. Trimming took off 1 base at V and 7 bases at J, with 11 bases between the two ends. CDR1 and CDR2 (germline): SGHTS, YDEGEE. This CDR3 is CASSLFQGIEAFF. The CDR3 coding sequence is TGTGCCAGCAGCTTGTTTCAGGGGATTGAAGCTTTCTTT.

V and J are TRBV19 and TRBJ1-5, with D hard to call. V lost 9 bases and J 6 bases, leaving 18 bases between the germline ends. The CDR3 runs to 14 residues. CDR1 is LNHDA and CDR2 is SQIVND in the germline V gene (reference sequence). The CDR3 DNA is TGTGCCAGCGGCGCGAAGTACGGGAGTCAGCCCCAGCATTTT. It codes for CASGAKYGSQPQHF.

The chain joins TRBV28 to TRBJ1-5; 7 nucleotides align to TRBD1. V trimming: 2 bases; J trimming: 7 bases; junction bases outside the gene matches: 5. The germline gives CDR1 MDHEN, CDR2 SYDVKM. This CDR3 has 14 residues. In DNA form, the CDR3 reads TGTGCCAGCAGTTTAGGCAGGGGGTTGCAGCCCCAGCATTTT. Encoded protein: CASSLGRGLQPQHF.

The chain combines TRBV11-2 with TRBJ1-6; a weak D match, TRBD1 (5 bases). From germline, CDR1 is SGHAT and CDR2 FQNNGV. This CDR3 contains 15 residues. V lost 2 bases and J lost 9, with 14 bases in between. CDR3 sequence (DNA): TGTGCCAGCAGCTTAAGAGGCAGGGAAGCTTCACCCCTCCACTTT. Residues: CASSLRGREASPLHF. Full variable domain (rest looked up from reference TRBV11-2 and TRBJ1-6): EAGVAQSPRYKIIEKRQSVAFWCNPISGHATLYWYQQILGQGPKLLIQFQNNGVVDDSQLPKDRFSAERLKGVDSTLKIQPAKLEDSAVYLCASSLRGREASPLHFGNGTRLTVT.

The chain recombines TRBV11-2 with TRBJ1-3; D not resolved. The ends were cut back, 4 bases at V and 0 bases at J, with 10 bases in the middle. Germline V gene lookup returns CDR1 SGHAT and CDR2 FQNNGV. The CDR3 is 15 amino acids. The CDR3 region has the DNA TGTGCCAGCAGCTCCCCGCGTGTCTCTGGAAACACCATATATTTT. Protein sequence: CASSSPRVSGNTIYF.

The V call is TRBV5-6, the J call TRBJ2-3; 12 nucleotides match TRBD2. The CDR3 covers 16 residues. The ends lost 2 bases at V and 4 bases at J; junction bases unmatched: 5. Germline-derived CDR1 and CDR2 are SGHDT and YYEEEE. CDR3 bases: TGTGCCAGCAGCTTTGGAGGACTAGCGGGATCAGATACGCAGTATTTT. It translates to CASSFGGLAGSDTQYF. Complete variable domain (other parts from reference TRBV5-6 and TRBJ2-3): DAGVTQSPTHLIKTRGQQVTLRCSPKSGHDTVSWYQQALGQGPQFIFQYYEEEERQRGNFPDRFSGHQFPNYSSELNVNALLLGDSALYLCASSFGGLAGSDTQYFGPGTRLTVL.

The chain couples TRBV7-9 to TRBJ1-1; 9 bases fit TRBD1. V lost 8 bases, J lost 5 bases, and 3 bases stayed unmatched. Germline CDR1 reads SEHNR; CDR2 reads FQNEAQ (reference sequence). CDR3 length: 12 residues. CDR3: CASRTGETEAFF. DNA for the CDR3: TGTGCCAGCCGGACAGGGGAAACTGAAGCTTTCTTT.

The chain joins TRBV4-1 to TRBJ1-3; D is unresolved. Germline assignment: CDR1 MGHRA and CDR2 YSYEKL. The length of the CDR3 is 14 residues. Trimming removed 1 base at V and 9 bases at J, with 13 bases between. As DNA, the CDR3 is TGCGCCAGCAGCCAAGTGGGAGACGAAGGCACCATATATTTT. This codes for CASSQVGDEGTIYF.

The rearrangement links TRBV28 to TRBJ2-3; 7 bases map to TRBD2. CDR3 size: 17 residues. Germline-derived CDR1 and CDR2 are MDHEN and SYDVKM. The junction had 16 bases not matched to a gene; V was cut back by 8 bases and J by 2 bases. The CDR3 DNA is TGTGCCAGCCCTAAGGCGGGAGTTTCAACAGCCACAGATACGCAGTATTTT. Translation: CASPKAGVSTATDTQYF.

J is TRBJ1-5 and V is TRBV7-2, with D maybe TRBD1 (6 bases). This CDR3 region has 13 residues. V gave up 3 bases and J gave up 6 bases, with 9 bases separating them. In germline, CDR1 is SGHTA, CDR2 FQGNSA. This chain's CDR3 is CASSLRGLQPQHF. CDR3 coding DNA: TGTGCCAGCAGCTTGCGGGGGCTTCAGCCCCAGCATTTT.

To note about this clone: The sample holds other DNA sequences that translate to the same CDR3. Written as DNA, the CDR3 is TGTGCCAGCAGTTACAGGGGAAGCTCTGGAAACACCATATATTTT. Encoded protein: CASSYRGSSGNTIYF. V and J are TRBV6-5 and TRBJ1-3; TRBD1 is a possible D gene (5 bases). The CDR3 contains 15 residues. Germline CDR1 reads MNHEY; CDR2 reads SVGAGI. The germline V and J ends were trimmed by 2 bases and 0 bases, with 8 bases remaining between them.

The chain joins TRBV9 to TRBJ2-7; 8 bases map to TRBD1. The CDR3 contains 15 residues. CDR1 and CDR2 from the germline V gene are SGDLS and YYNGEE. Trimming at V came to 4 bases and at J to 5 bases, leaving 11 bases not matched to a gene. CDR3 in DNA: TGTGCCAGCAGCCCTACCTTGACAGGGGTGGACGAGCAGTACTTC. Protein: CASSPTLTGVDEQYF.